The 22 T cell receptor beta chains reported below all come from one sample, sequenced in a study of T cell changes during pregnancy in multiple sclerosis. Sequencing used immunoSEQ multiplex PCR; TCRdb keeps in-frame clones, though not all of them. The table records approximately 44,000 clones, 85% to 95% of them present only once. The sample was CD4+ T cells from peripheral blood mononuclear cells, taken in the third trimester of pregnancy. The receptors originated from a female donor with multiple sclerosis, enrolled in a pregnancy study.

The sample holds one count of this clone. This chain links TRBV19 with TRBJ1-2; 8 bases are shared with TRBD1. From germline, CDR1 is LNHDA and CDR2 SQIVND (reference sequence). The length of the CDR3 is 14 residues. V trimming: 9 bases; J trimming: 3 bases; junction bases outside the gene matches: 9. The CDR3 coding sequence is TGTGCCAGCCTTAGGCAGGGGGCTCACTATGGCTACACCTTC. It codes for CASLRQGAHYGYTF. Together with reference TRBV19 and TRBJ1-2, the CDR3 gives the full variable domain: DGGITQSPKYLFRKEGQNVTLSCEQNLNHDAMYWYRQDPGQGLRLIYYSQIVNDFQKGDIAEGYSVSREKKESFPLTVTSAQKNPTAFYLCASLRQGAHYGYTFGSGTRLTVV.

The CDR3 bases are TGTGCCAGCAGCTCACCGACCAGGACAAGAGCTCAGCCCCAGCATTTT. Its translation: CASSSPTRTRAQPQHF. The gene calls are TRBV7-2 and TRBJ1-5; possibly TRBD1 for D (5 bases). The CDR3 consists of 16 residues. CDR1 and CDR2 from the germline V gene are SGHTA and FQGNSA. V lost 4 bases to trimming and J lost 6 bases, with 19 bases between them.

The chain has TRBV2 and TRBJ2-5; tentatively, D is TRBD2 (6 bases). The germline gives CDR1 SNHLY, CDR2 FYNNEI. CDR3 size: 17 residues. V was clipped by 5 bases and J by 9 bases, with 28 bases between them. The CDR3 coding sequence is TGTGCCAGCAGTACGGAGGGGCGTATTAGGGTCCCGTCCCCCCAGTACTTC. Translation: CASSTEGRIRVPSPQYF.

This chain connects TRBV6-5 to TRBJ2-2; D is uncertain. Trimming left V 7 bases short and J 5 bases short, with 11 bases between. In germline, CDR1 is MNHEY, CDR2 SVGAGI. This CDR3 has 13 amino acids. CDR3 bases: TGTGCCAGCATCGCGCCGGAGACCGGGGAGCTGTTTTTT. It specifies CASIAPETGELFF.

The V and J genes are TRBV5-1 and TRBJ1-4; D gene uncertain. Germline values: CDR1 SGHRS, CDR2 YFSETQ. This CDR3 comprises 16 residues. V was pared by 3 bases and J by 4 bases, with 16 bases between. Here the CDR3 reads CASSYMGPTLNEKLFF. CDR3 nucleotides: TGCGCCAGCAGCTATATGGGCCCAACCCTTAATGAAAAACTGTTTTTT.

CDR3 loop: CASSPDTIPTTDTQYF. As DNA, the CDR3 is TGTGCCAGCTCACCTGACACGATACCTACCACAGATACGCAGTATTTT. J is TRBJ2-3 and V is TRBV18; D uncertain. V was pared by 3 bases and J by 2 bases, with 15 bases between. Germline CDR1 and CDR2: KGHSH and LQKENI. The CDR3 sequence is 16 residues long.

The CDR3 protein is CASSAQGAGRGTHYGYTF. Written as DNA, the CDR3 is TGTGCCAGCAGTGCCCAGGGGGCGGGGAGAGGGACTCACTATGGCTACACCTTC. V gene TRBV25-1 combines with J gene TRBJ1-2; 8 bases are shared with TRBD1. This CDR3 spans 18 amino acids. Germline V gene data show CDR1 as MGHDK and CDR2 as SYGVNS. V dropped 4 bases and J dropped 3; count of bases not matched to a gene: 16.

CDR3 in DNA: TGTGCCAGCACAGACAGGGAGAGGACAGATACGCAGTATTTT. This codes for CASTDRERTDTQYF. The V call is TRBV27, the J call TRBJ2-3; 7 nucleotides line up with TRBD1. Looked up from germline, CDR1 is MNHEY and CDR2 is SMNVEV (reference sequence). J gave up 3 bases and V 7 bases, and 7 bases lay outside the gene matches. This CDR3 is built from 14 residues.

The chain carries TRBV7-2 and TRBJ2-5; D gene unclear. Germline assignment: CDR1 SGHTA and CDR2 FQGNSA. Trimming cost V 5 bases and J 4 bases, with 14 bases left between them. CDR3 length equals 14 residues. CDR3 protein: CASSPRQALETQYF. CDR3 DNA sequence: TGTGCCAGCAGCCCCCGTCAAGCCCTAGAGACCCAGTACTTC.

This rearrangement joins TRBV14 to TRBJ2-5; TRBD2 agrees at 10 bases. With V trimmed by 5 bases and J by 5 bases, 14 bases remained unmatched. Germline-derived CDR1 and CDR2 are SGHDN and FVKESK. The CDR3 runs 17 residues. CDR3 bases: TGTGCCAGCAGCTCCCTAGCGGGAGCTTCTTTTTGGGAGACCCAGTACTTC. As protein: CASSSLAGASFWETQYF. The variable domain in full, completed from reference TRBV14 and TRBJ2-5, reads EAGVTQFPSHSVIEKGQTVTLRCDPISGHDNLYWYRRVMGKEIKFLLHFVKESKQDESGMPNNRFLAERTGGTYSTLKVQPAELEDSGVYFCASSSLAGASFWETQYFGPGTRLLVL.

In its sample, this clone was seen once. The chain combines TRBV11-3 with TRBJ2-3; D unclear. The V gene lost 2 bases and the J gene lost 5 bases, with 8 bases spanning the gap. The germline gives CDR1 SGHNT, CDR2 YENEEA. CDR3 size: 13 residues. CDR3 loop: CASSLWPRDTQYF. CDR3 nucleotide sequence: TGTGCCAGCAGCTTATGGCCCCGAGATACGCAGTATTTT.

This chain joins TRBV19 and TRBJ2-7; the match to TRBD2 covers 10 bases. The CDR3 is made up of 17 amino acids. V lost 6 bases, J lost 0 bases, and 11 bases stayed unmatched. The V gene's germline CDR1 is LNHDA and CDR2 SQIVND (reference sequence). The CDR3 region is CASRVGGLAGDSYEQYF. The DNA for the CDR3 is TGTGCCAGTAGGGTAGGTGGGCTAGCGGGAGACTCCTACGAGCAGTACTTC.

The J gene is TRBJ1-4, the V gene TRBV2; 7 bases are shared with TRBD1. CDR3 length: 15 residues. Germline CDR1 and CDR2: SNHLY and FYNNEI. V was pared by 5 bases and J by 3 bases, with 6 bases of the junction left unmatched. The CDR3 nucleotides read TGTGCCAGCAGTACGAGACAGGGACCTAATGAAAAACTGTTTTTT. Translating gives CASSTRQGPNEKLFF. The full variable domain, completed using reference TRBV2 and TRBJ1-4, is EPEVTQTPSHQVTQMGQEVILRCVPISNHLYFYWYRQILGQKVEFLVSFYNNEISEKSEIFDDQFSVERPDGSNFTLKIRSTKLEDSAMYFCASSTRQGPNEKLFFGSGTQLSVL.

The chain combines TRBV12-1 with TRBJ2-1; the D call in the table, TRBD2, was not verified against the DNA. TRBV12-1 is reported as a pseudogene. The CDR3 is made up of 15 amino acids. For the CDR3, the DNA is TGTGCCAGCAGCTTTAACCCAGCGGGAGTTCATGAGCAGTTCTTC. This codes for CASSFNPAGVHEQFF.

The chain employs TRBV7-9 and TRBJ2-2; TRBD2 matches 8 bases. From germline, CDR1 is SEHNR and CDR2 FQNEAQ (reference sequence). V shed 5 bases, J shed 6 bases, and the junction held 8 bases outside the gene matches. This CDR3 contains 15 residues. The CDR3 spells CASSTRDGGAGELFF. In DNA, the CDR3 is TGTGCCAGCAGCACACGGGACGGGGGGGCCGGGGAGCTGTTTTTT.

V is TRBV7-9 and J is TRBJ2-3; the match to TRBD2 covers 8 bases. Germline-derived CDR1 and CDR2 are SEHNR and FQNEAQ (reference sequence). This CDR3 is built from 16 residues. V lost 2 bases, J lost 3 bases, and 7 bases stayed unmatched. CDR3 coding DNA: TGTGCCAGCAGCTTATCCGCGGGAGGAACGACAGATACGCAGTATTTT. This gives the protein CASSLSAGGTTDTQYF.

This chain joins TRBV18 and TRBJ2-1; D is ambiguous. V lost 3 bases to trimming and J lost 5 bases, with 8 bases between them. In germline, CDR1 is KGHSH, CDR2 LQKENI. The CDR3 totals 13 residues. The CDR3 spells CASSPQHNNEQFF. CDR3 sequence (DNA): TGTGCCAGCTCACCGCAACATAACAATGAGCAGTTCTTC. The full variable domain, its missing parts supplied by reference TRBV18 and TRBJ2-1, is NAGVMQNPRHLVRRRGQEARLRCSPMKGHSHVYWYRQLPEEGLKFMVYLQKENIIDESGMPKERFSAEFPKEGPSILRIQQVVRGDSAAYFCASSPQHNNEQFFGPGTRLTVL.

This clone was seen only once. V gene TRBV6-6 combines with J gene TRBJ1-6, with 11 positions matching TRBD1. This CDR3 region has 15 residues. V shed 5 bases and J 9 bases; nucleotides not matched to a gene: 6. Germline V CDR1 and CDR2: MNHNY, SVGAGI (reference sequence). The CDR3 reads CASSSIGTGGSPLHF. The CDR3 DNA reads as TGTGCCAGCAGTAGTATCGGGACAGGGGGTTCACCCCTCCACTTT.

CDR3 coding DNA: TGCAGCGTTGAAAAGGACACGAATCAGCCCCAGCATTTT. Residues: CSVEKDTNQPQHF. This rearrangement joins TRBV29-1 to TRBJ1-5; a possible D gene is TRBD1 (5 bases). V was trimmed by 2 bases and J by 4 bases, leaving 9 bases between them. Germline V gene sequence: CDR1 SQVTM, CDR2 ANQGSEA. This CDR3 has 13 residues.

This chain uses TRBV6-4 with TRBJ1-5; 7 bases fit TRBD1. Germline CDR1 is MRHNA and CDR2 is SNTAGT. Trimming removed 6 bases from V and 5 bases from J; junction bases left unmatched: 7. The CDR3 sequence is 14 residues long. In DNA, the CDR3 is TGTGCCAGCAGCGAAACAGGGGTGGATCAGCCCCAGCATTTT. This encodes CASSETGVDQPQHF.

This rearrangement joins TRBV19 to TRBJ1-1; D perhaps matches TRBD1 (5 bases). V was shortened by 11 bases and J by 0 bases, with 16 bases between the two germline ends. Germline CDR1 is LNHDA and CDR2 is SQIVND (reference sequence). The CDR3 sequence is 14 residues long. The DNA of the CDR3 is TGTGCCCGCAAGGACACACACATGAACACTGAAGCTTTCTTT. Protein product: CARKDTHMNTEAFF.

This clone was counted a few times. J is TRBJ1-5 and V is TRBV28, with D maybe TRBD1 (5 bases). CDR1 MDHEN and CDR2 SYDVKM come from the germline V gene. The CDR3 totals 16 residues. V lost 5 bases, J lost 0 bases, and 14 bases lay in between. Here the CDR3 DNA reads TGTGCCAGCAGTAGTTACAGGCTCATTAGCAATCAGCCCCAGCATTTT. Translating gives CASSSYRLISNQPQHF.